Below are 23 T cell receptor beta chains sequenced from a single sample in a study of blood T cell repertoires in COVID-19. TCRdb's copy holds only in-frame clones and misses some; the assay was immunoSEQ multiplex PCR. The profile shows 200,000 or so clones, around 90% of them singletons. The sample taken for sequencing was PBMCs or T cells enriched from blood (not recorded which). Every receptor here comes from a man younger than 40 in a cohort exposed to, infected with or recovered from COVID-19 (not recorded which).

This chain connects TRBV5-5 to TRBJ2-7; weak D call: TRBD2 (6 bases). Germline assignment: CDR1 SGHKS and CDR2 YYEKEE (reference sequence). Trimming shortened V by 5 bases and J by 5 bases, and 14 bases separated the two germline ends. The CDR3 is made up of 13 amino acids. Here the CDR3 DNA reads TGTGCCAGCAGTTCGGGAGACGGGAACGAGCAGTACTTC. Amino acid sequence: CASSSGDGNEQYF.

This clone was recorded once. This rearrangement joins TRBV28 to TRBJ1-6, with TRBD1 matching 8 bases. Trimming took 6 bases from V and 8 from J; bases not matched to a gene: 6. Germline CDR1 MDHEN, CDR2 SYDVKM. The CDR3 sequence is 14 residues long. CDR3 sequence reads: CASSLRTGYSPLHF. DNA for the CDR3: TGTGCCAGCAGCCTGAGGACAGGGTATTCACCCCTCCACTTT.

The CDR3, as DNA: TGTGCCACCAGCAGAGATATAGACTCGGGACAGGGGGCAAACGAGCAGTACTTC. Its protein is CATSRDIDSGQGANEQYF. This chain connects TRBV15 to TRBJ2-7, with 12 bases identical to TRBD1. Germline assignment: CDR1 LNHNV and CDR2 YYDKDF (reference sequence). V lost 0 bases to trimming and J lost 5 bases; unmatched junction nucleotides: 11. The CDR3 is made up of 18 amino acids.

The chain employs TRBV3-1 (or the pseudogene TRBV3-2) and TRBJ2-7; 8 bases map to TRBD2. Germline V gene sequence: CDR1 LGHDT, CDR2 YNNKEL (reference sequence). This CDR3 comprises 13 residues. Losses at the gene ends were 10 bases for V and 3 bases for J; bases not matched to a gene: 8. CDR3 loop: CATRSAGGYEQYF. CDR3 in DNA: TGTGCCACCCGTTCGGCGGGGGGCTACGAGCAGTACTTC.

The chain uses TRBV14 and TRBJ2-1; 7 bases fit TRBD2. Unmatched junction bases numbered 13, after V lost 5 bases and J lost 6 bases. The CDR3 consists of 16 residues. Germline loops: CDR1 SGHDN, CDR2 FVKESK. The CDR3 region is CASSYTQLATVNEQFF. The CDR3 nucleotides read TGTGCCAGCAGCTATACCCAACTAGCGACCGTCAATGAGCAGTTCTTC.

The CDR3 loop reads CASSPKAGTNSGANVLTF. The DNA for the CDR3 is TGTGCCAGCAGCCCGAAAGCAGGTACCAACTCTGGGGCCAACGTCCTGACTTTC. J is TRBJ2-6 and V is TRBV7-9, with D hard to call. Deletions cut 5 bases from V and 0 bases from J, with 17 bases between. Germline CDR1 and CDR2: SEHNR and FQNEAQ (reference sequence). CDR3 length: 18 residues.

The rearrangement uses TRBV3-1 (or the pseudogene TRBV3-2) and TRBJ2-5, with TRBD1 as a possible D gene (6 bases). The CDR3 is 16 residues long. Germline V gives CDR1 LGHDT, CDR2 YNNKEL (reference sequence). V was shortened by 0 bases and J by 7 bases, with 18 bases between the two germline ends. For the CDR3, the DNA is TGTGCCAGCAGCCAAGAGGGGGCTGGTTTGCGCGCGACCCAGTACTTC. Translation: CASSQEGAGLRATQYF.

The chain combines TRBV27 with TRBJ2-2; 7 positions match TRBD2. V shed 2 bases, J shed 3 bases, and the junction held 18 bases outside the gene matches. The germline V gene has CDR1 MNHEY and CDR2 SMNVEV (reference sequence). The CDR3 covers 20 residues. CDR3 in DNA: TGTGCCAGCAGTTTAAAAAACCGCGGGAGCACTAGAAGGGACACCGGGGAGCTGTTTTTT. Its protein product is CASSLKNRGSTRRDTGELFF.

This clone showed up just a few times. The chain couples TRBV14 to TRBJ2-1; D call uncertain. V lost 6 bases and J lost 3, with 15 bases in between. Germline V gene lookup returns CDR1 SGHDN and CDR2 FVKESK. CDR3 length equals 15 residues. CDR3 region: CASSSILDSYNEQFF. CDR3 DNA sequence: TGTGCCAGCAGTTCAATTCTCGATAGCTACAATGAGCAGTTCTTC.

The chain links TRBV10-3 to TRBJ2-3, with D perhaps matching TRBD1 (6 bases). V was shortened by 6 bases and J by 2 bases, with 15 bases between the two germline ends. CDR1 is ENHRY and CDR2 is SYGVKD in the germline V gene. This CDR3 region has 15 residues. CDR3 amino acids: CAIRDRGTYTDTQYF. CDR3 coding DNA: TGTGCCATCAGGGATAGGGGGACATACACAGATACGCAGTATTTT.

CDR3 DNA sequence: TGTGCCAGCAGCTTAGGTCGACTAGCGGGAGGCGAGCAGTACTTC. Translated: CASSLGRLAGGEQYF. The rearrangement joins TRBV7-6 to TRBJ2-7, with 13 bases identical to TRBD2. The junction had 3 bases not matched to a gene; V was cut back by 1 base and J by 6 bases. This CDR3 is built from 15 residues. Germline V lookup: CDR1 SGHVS, CDR2 FNYEAQ.

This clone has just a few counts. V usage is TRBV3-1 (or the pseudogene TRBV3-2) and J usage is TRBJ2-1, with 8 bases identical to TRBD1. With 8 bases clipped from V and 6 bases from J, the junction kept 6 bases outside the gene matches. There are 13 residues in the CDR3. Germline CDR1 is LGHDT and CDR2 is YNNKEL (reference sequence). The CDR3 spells CASDRGHGNEQFF. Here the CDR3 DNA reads TGTGCCAGCGACAGGGGACATGGCAATGAGCAGTTCTTC.

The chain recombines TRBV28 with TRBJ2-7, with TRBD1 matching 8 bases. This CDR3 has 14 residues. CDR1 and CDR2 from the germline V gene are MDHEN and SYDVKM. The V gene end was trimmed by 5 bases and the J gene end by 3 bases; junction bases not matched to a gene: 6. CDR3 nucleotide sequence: TGTGCCAGCAGTGTTGGGGGACAGGTCTACGAGCAGTACTTC. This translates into CASSVGGQVYEQYF.

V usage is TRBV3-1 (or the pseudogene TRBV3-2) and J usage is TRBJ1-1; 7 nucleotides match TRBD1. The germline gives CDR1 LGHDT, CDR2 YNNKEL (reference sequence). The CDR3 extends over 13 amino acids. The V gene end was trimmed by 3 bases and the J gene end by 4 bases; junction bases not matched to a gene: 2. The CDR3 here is CASSQRGPTEAFF. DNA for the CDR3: TGTGCCAGCAGCCAGAGGGGGCCCACTGAAGCTTTCTTT.

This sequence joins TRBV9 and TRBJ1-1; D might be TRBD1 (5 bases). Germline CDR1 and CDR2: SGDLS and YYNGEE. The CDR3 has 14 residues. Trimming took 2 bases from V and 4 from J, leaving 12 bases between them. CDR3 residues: CASSVIGQGTEAFF. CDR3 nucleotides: TGTGCCAGCAGCGTCATAGGGCAGGGCACTGAAGCTTTCTTT.

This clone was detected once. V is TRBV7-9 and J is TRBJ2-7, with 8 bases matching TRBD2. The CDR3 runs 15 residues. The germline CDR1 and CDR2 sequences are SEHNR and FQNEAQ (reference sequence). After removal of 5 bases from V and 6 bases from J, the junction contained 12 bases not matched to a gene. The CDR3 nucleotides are TGTGCCAGCAGCCGGATCGGGAGGGCCGGGGGCGAGCAGTACTTC. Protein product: CASSRIGRAGGEQYF.

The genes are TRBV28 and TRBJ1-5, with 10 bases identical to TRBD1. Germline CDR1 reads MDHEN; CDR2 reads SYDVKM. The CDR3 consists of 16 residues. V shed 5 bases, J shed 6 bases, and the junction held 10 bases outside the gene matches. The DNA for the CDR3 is TGTGCCAGCAGTCCAAGACAGGGGGCGAACGGTCAGCCCCAGCATTTT. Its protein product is CASSPRQGANGQPQHF.

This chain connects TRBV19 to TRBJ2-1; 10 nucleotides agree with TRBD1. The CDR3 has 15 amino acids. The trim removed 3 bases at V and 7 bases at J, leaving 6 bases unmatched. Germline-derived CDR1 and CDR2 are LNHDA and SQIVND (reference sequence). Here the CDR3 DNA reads TGTGCCAGTAGTATCCCGGGACAGGGGCGGAATGAGCAGTTCTTC. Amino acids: CASSIPGQGRNEQFF.

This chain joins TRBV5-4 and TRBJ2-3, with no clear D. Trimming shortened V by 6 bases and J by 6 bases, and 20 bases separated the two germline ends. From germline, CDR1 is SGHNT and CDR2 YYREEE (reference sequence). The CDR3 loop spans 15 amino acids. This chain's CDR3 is CASKSLSATRDTQYF. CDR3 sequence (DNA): TGTGCCAGCAAAAGTTTGTCCGCTACCCGGGATACGCAGTATTTT. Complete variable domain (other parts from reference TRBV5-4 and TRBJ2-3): ETGVTQSPTHLIKTRGQQVTLRCSSQSGHNTVSWYQQALGQGPQFIFQYYREEENGRGNFPPRFSGLQFPNYSSELNVNALELDDSALYLCASKSLSATRDTQYFGPGTRLTVL.

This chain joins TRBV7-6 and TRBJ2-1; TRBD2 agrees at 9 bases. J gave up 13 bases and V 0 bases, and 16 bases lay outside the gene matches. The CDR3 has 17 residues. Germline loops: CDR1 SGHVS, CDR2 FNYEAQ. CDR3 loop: CASSLAGGTSPIGSQFF. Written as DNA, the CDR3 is TGTGCCAGCAGCTTAGCGGGGGGGACTAGCCCCATTGGGTCCCAGTTCTTC.

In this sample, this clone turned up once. CDR3 nucleotides: TGTGCCAGCAGTTACGAGACTAGCGGGAATGAGCAGTTCTTC. Translation gives CASSYETSGNEQFF. The chain joins TRBV6-5 to TRBJ2-1; 10 bases align to TRBD2. V lost 2 bases to trimming and J lost 7 bases; unmatched junction nucleotides: 2. The CDR3 runs to 14 residues. CDR1 and CDR2 (germline): MNHEY, SVGAGI.

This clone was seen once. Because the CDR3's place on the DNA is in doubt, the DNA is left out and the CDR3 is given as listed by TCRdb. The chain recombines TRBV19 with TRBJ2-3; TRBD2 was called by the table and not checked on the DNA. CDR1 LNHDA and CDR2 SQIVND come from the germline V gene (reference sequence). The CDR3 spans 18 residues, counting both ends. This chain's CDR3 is CASTSVRTSGRPTDTQYF.

CDR3 protein: CASRSLNYEQYF. In DNA form, the CDR3 reads TGTGCCAGCAGGTCACTAAACTACGAGCAGTACTTC. The J gene is TRBJ2-7, the V gene TRBV6-5; D is ambiguous. The CDR3 has 12 amino acids. Germline-derived CDR1 and CDR2 are MNHEY and SVGAGI. V was clipped by 6 bases and J by 3 bases, with 9 bases between them.